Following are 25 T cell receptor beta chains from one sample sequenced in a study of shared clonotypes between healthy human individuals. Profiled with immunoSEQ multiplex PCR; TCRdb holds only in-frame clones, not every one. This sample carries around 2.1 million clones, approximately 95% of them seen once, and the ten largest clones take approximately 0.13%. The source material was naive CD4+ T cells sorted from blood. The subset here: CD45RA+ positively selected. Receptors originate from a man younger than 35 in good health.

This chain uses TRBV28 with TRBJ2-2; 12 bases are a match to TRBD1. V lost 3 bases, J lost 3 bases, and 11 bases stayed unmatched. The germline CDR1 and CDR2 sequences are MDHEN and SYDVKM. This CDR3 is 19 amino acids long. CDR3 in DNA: TGTGCCAGCAGTTTTCGCCGGGACAGGGGGCGATACGACACCGGGGAGCTGTTTTTT. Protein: CASSFRRDRGRYDTGELFF.

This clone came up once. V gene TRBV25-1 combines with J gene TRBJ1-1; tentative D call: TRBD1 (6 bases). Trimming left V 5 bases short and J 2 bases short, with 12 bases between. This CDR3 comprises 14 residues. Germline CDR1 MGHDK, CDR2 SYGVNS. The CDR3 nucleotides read TGTGCCAGCAGTCCTCTACAGGGCAACACTGAAGCTTTCTTT. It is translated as CASSPLQGNTEAFF.

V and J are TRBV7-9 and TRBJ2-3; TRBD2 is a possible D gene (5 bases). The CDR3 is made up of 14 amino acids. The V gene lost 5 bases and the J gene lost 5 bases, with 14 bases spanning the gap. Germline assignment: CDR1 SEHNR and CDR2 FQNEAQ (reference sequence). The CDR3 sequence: CASSPSGGRDTQYF. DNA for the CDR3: TGTGCCAGCAGCCCGAGCGGTGGGAGAGATACGCAGTATTTT.

The chain's CDR3 is CASSQEWAGSGNTIYF. The CDR3 DNA reads TGCGCCAGCAGCCAAGAGTGGGCGGGGTCTGGAAACACCATATATTTT. This sequence joins TRBV4-3 and TRBJ1-3, with D uncertain. The CDR3 has 16 amino acids. The V and J ends lost 0 bases and 1 base respectively, with 10 bases between them. Looked up from germline, CDR1 is LGHNA and CDR2 is YSLEER.

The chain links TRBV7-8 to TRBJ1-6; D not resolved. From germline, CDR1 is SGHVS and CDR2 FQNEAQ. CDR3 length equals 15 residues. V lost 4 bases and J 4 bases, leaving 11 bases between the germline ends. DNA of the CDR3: TGTGCCAGCAGCTCCTCGGACGGATATAATTCACCCCTCCACTTT. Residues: CASSSSDGYNSPLHF.

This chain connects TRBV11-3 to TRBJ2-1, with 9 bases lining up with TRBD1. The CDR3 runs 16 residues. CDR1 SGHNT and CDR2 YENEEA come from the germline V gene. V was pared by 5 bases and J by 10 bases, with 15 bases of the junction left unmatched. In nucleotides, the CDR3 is TGTGCCAGCAGCCTAGCTTCCGGACAGGGGACGGACGAGCAGTTCTTC. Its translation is CASSLASGQGTDEQFF. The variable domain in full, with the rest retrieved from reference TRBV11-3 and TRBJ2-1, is EAGVVQSPRYKIIEKKQPVAFWCNPISGHNTLYWYLQNLGQGPELLIRYENEEAVDDSQLPKDRFSAERLKGVDSTLKIQPAELGDSAVYLCASSLASGQGTDEQFFGPGTRLTVL.

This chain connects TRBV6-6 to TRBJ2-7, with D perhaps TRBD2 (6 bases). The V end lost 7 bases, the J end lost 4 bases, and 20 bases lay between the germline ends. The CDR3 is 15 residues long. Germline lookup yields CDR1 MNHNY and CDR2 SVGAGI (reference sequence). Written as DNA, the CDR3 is TGTGCCAGCATACATCAGGGACTCGGGGAGTACGAGCAGTACTTC. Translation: CASIHQGLGEYEQYF.

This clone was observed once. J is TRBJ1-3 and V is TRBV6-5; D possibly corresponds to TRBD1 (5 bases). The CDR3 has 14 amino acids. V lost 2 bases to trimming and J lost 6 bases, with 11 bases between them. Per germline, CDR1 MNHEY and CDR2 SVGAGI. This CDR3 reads CASSYSQGANTIYF. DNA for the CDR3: TGTGCCAGCAGTTACAGTCAGGGCGCAAACACCATATATTTT.

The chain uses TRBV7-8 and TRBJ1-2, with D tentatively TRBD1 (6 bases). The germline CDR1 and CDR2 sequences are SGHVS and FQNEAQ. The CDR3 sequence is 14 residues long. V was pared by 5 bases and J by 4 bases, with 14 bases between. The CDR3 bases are TGTGCCAGCAGCCCCCAACAGGGCCTCTATGGCTACACCTTC. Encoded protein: CASSPQQGLYGYTF.

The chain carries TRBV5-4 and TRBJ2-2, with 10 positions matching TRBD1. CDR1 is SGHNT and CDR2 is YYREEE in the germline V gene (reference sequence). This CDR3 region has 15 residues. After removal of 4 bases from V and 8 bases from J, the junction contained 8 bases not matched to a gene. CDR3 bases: TGTGCCAGCAGCCCGGCCGGGACAGGGGTTGGGGAGCTGTTTTTT. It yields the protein CASSPAGTGVGELFF.

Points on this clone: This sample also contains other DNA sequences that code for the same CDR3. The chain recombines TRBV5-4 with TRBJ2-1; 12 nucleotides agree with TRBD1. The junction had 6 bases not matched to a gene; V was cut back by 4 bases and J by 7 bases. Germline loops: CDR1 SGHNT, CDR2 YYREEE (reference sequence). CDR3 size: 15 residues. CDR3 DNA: TGTGCCAGCAGCCTCGGGACAGGGGGCTGGAATGAGCAGTTCTTC. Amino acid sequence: CASSLGTGGWNEQFF.

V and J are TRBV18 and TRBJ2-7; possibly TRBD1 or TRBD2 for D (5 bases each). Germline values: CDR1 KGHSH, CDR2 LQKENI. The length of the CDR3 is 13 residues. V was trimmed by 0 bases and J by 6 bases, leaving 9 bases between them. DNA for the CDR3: TGTGCCAGCTCACCACCGCCCGGGACCGAGCAGTACTTC. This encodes CASSPPPGTEQYF. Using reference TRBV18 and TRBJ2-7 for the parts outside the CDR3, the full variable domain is NAGVMQNPRHLVRRRGQEARLRCSPMKGHSHVYWYRQLPEEGLKFMVYLQKENIIDESGMPKERFSAEFPKEGPSILRIQQVVRGDSAAYFCASSPPPGTEQYFGPGTRLTVT.

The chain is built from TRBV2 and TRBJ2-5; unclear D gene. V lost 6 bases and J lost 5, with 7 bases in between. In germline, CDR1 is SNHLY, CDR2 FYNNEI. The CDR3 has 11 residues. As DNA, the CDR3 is TGTGCCAGCAGGGCGGTGGAGACCCAGTACTTC. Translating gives CASRAVETQYF.

The CDR3 loop is CASSRGTDERNSPLHF. CDR3 nucleotide sequence: TGTGCCAGTAGTCGGGGGACGGATGAGCGAAATTCACCCCTCCACTTT. The V and J genes are TRBV19 and TRBJ1-6, with D perhaps matching TRBD1 (5 bases). This CDR3 is 16 amino acids long. With 5 bases removed from V and 7 bases from J, the gap between germline ends came to 18 bases. Germline V gene sequence: CDR1 LNHDA, CDR2 SQIVND (reference sequence). The complete variable domain, with remaining parts taken from reference TRBV19 and TRBJ1-6, reads DGGITQSPKYLFRKEGQNVTLSCEQNLNHDAMYWYRQDPGQGLRLIYYSQIVNDFQKGDIAEGYSVSREKKESFPLTVTSAQKNPTAFYLCASSRGTDERNSPLHFGNGTRLTVT.

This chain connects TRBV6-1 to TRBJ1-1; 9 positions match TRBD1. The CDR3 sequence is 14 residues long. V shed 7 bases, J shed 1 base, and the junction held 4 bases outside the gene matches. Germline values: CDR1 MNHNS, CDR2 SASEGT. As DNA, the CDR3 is TGTGCCAGCAATACAGGGGGCGGGAACACTGAAGCTTTCTTT. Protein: CASNTGGGNTEAFF.

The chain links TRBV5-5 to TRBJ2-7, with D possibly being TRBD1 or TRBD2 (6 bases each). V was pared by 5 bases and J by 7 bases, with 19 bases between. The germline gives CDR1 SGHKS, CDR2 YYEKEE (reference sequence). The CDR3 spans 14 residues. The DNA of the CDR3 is TGTGCCAGCAGGCCCGGGGGCTCAATGGGGGAGCAGTACTTC. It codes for CASRPGGSMGEQYF. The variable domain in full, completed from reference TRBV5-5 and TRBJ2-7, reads DAGVTQSPTHLIKTRGQQVTLRCSPISGHKSVSWYQQVLGQGPQFIFQYYEKEERGRGNFPDRFSARQFPNYSSELNVNALLLGDSALYLCASRPGGSMGEQYFGPGTRLTVT.

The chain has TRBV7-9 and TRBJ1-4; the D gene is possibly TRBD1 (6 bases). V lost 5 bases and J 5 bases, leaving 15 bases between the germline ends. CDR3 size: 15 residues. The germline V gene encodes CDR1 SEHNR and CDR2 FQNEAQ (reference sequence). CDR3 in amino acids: CASSRGTSLNEKLFF. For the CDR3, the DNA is TGTGCCAGCAGCCGGGGGACATCGCTAAATGAAAAACTGTTTTTT.

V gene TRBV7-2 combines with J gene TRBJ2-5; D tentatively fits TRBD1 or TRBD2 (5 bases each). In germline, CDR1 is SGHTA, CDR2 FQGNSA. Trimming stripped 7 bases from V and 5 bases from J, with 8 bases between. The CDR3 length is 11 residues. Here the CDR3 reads CASTEGETQYF. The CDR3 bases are TGTGCCAGCACCGAGGGGGAGACCCAGTACTTC.

CDR3 nucleotides: TGCAGCGCCGGAGGGGTAAACCCGGGAACTAATGAAAAACTGTTTTTT. It is translated as CSAGGVNPGTNEKLFF. The rearrangement links TRBV29-1 to TRBJ1-4, with D possibly being TRBD1 (5 bases). The CDR3 has 16 residues. CDR1 is SQVTM and CDR2 is ANQGSEA in the germline V gene. V shed 7 bases and J shed 1 base, with 19 bases lying between them.

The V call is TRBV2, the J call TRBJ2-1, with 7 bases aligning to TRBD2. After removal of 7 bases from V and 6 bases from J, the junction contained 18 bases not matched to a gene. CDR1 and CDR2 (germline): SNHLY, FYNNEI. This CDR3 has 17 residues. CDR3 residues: CASNPQRGLAETNEQFF. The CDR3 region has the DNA TGTGCCAGCAACCCCCAACGGGGCCTAGCGGAGACCAATGAGCAGTTCTTC.

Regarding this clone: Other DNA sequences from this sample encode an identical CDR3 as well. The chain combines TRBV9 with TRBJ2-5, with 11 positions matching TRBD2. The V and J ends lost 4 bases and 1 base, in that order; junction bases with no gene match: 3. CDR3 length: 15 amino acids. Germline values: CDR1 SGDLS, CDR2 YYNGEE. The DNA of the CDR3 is TGTGCCAGCAGCTCCCTAGCGGGGGGCCAAGAGACCCAGTACTTC. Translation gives CASSSLAGGQETQYF.

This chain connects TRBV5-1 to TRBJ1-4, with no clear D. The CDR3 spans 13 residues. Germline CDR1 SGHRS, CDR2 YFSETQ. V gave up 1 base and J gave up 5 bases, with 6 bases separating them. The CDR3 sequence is CASSLIRNEKLFF. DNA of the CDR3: TGCGCCAGCAGCTTGATCAGAAATGAAAAACTGTTTTTT.

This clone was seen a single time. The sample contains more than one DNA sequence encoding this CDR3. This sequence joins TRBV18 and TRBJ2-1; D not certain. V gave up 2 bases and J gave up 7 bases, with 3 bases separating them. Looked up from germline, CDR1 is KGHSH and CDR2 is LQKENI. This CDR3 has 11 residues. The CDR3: CASSPGNEQFF. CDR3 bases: TGTGCCAGCTCACCAGGTAATGAGCAGTTCTTC.

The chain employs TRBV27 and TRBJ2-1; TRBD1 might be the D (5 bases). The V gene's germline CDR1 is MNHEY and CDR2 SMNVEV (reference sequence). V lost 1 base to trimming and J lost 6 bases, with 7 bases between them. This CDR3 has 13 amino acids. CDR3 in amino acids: CASSLWQGNEQFF. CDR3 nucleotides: TGTGCCAGCAGTTTATGGCAGGGCAATGAGCAGTTCTTC.

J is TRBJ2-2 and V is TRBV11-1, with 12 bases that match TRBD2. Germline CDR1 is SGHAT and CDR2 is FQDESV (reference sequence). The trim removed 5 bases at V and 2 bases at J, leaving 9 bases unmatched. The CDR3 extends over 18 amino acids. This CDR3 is CASSIRPGLAGNTGELFF. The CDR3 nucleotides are TGTGCCAGCAGCATTCGCCCGGGACTAGCGGGTAACACCGGGGAGCTGTTTTTT. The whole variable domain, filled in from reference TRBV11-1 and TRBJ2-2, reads EAEVAQSPRYKITEKSQAVAFWCDPISGHATLYWYRQILGQGPELLVQFQDESVVDDSQLPKDRFSAERLKGVDSTLKIQPAELGDSAMYLCASSIRPGLAGNTGELFFGEGSRLTVL.